This T cell receptor beta chain was recovered during a study of shared clonotypes between healthy human individuals (dated by TCRdb to the early 2020s). Regarding the research as a whole: The cohort included a few men and two women between 18 and 49 years of age. Each donor's leukapheresis produced roughly between roughly 0.85 and 9 billion PBMCs. For each donor, three plates each were used for CD4 naive and CD4 memory, two plates were used for CD8 naive, and one plate was used for CD8 memory. Libraries were prepared and TCR repertoires were sequenced by different laboratories using diverse techniques, in order to increase sequencing depth and limit assay-specific biases. To estimate repertoire size and how much clonotypes are shared between individuals, the study performed deep sequencing of blood TCR repertoires from a few healthy adults.

Results the study describes overall, beyond this receptor: Only blood was sampled, and tissue TCR repertoires likely differ from those in blood. Sharing across a few donors was observed for roughly 5% of naive CD4, over 3% of naive CD8, over 2% of memory CD4, and roughly 0.43% of memory CD8 clonotypes. Estimated clonotype richness was generally larger for naive than for memory subsets. Rarefaction of sorted-subset datasets indicated incomplete sequencing despite the large sequencing depth. Pairwise subsampling indicated that sequencing depth was expected to affect the degree of clonotype sharing among donors. The genetic and exposure-history diversity represented was limited by the small number of donors. Compared with non-shared clonotypes, the clonotypes found in all four sorted-subset donors had higher generation probabilities.

Points on this clone: Its antigen specificity is not known. Base qualities are missing; no much larger clone stands one base away.

Using the deep immunoSEQ assay, multiplex PCR amplified TCR CDR3 regions from genomic DNA. Extracted genomic DNA from each cell subset was distributed evenly across all wells of several immunoSEQ 96-well plates, and each plate was treated as a replicate. Each replicate PCR for sorted subsets received around 200 ng genomic DNA, equal to roughly 30,000 T cell genomes. Purified libraries were quantified with a Qubit 3.0 fluorometer, sized on a Bioanalyzer 2100, and re-quantified with the KAPA Library Quantification kit. Each immunoSEQ 96-well plate was sequenced on its own single-read 150-cycle Illumina NextSeq 550 flow cell. As for the authors' bioinformatics: Because the immunoSEQ output included only junctional sequences and no quality scores, the filtering could not be the same as the filtering used for full-length reads. Sequences were annotated with PyIR, a Python wrapper for IgBLAST v1.9, and V/J genes and CDR3 were assigned using IMGT germline references. Reads were removed for weak V/J assignments (E-value above 1e-6), missing CDR3, stop codons, out-of-frame junctions, or ambiguous translated residues. A V3J clonotype was defined by an identical inferred V gene, J gene, and CDR3 amino acid sequence. To compute the percentage overlap between repertoires, the number of shared unique clonotypes was divided by the size of the smaller repertoire. RTK rarefaction, the Chao1 estimator, and Recon v2.1 estimates of unobserved clonotypes were used to assess repertoire richness. Generation probabilities were computed with OLGA for all TCRbeta clonotypes obtained by the gDNA method from a few donors. TCRdb carries this immuneACCESS record with in-frame sequences only. Its versions omit some clonotypes, under half of them owing to an unresolved V gene in the studies checked, with the rest unexplained. For V, J and clone size, that table is used; D and trimming come from the DNA. The sample yields about 1 million clones; roughly 80% were counted once. Approximately 1.3% of the sample rests with the top ten.

The donors were healthy, HIV-negative adults with no recently reported acute infections or vaccinations. Every donor was a Caucasian adult residing in Nashville, Tennessee, USA. CD4+ T cells were enriched by magnetic negative selection, after which naive cells were positively selected on CD45RA and the negative fraction was taken as the memory subset. Blood was collected by leukapheresis, and PBMCs were isolated by Ficoll-Histopaque density gradient centrifugation and then cryopreserved in liquid nitrogen vapor phase. Analytical flow cytometry was used to check the purity and quantity of every magnetically sorted T cell population. Each sorted fraction had its genomic DNA isolated and then quantified by UV absorbance on a Nanodrop 2000c. Input material: memory CD4+ T cells sorted from blood. The cell subset or site label, read with the paper, signifies: CD45RA-negative fraction. This receptor was obtained from a man between 18 and 35 years old in good health.

The CDR3 protein is CASSIAPFPGRGNTIYF. The DNA sequence is TGTGCCAGCAGCATAGCCCCCTTCCCAGGGAGGGGAAACACCATATATTTT. The chain couples TRBV11-2 to TRBJ1-3; TRBD1 is perhaps the D gene, given 5 matching bases. V and J are truncated by 5 bases and 4 bases respectively, leaving an intervening sequence of 21 bases. The CDR3 sequence holds 17 residues, the cysteine and phenylalanine included. CDR3 DNA is the only sequence kept; it has 51 bases, read in frame from the first base. CDR1 and CDR2 are read off the germline V gene as SGHAT and FQNNGV.